This entry lists 22 T cell receptor beta chains sequenced from one sample in a study of blood T cell repertoires in COVID-19. The protocol was immunoSEQ multiplex PCR, while the TCRdb copy is restricted to in-frame clones and leaves out a portion. This table holds about 140,000 clones, 80% to 85% found once. Sequencing used peripheral blood. The receptors shown here come from a human donor in a cohort sampled during active COVID-19.

The J gene is TRBJ2-5, the V gene TRBV5-1; TRBD2 is a possible D gene (6 bases). V lost 4 bases and J lost 4, with 11 bases in between. The CDR3 runs 13 residues. Germline assignment: CDR1 SGHRS and CDR2 YFSETQ. The DNA for the CDR3 is TGCGCCAGCAGCCTCGGGGGTCCAGAGACCCAGTACTTC. Translated, it gives CASSLGGPETQYF.

This clone was detected only a few times. The chain carries TRBV7-2 and TRBJ1-2, with 9 nucleotides matching TRBD1. Germline loops: CDR1 SGHTA, CDR2 FQGNSA. This CDR3 comprises 14 residues. V shed 0 bases and J 8 bases; nucleotides not matched to a gene: 4. The chain's CDR3 is CASSLAQGARGYTF. The CDR3 nucleotides read TGTGCCAGCAGCTTAGCACAGGGGGCGCGAGGCTACACCTTC.

V gene TRBV25-1 combines with J gene TRBJ1-1; D possibly corresponds to TRBD1 (6 bases). V was cut by 8 bases and J by 6 bases, with 16 bases left in between. Germline values: CDR1 MGHDK, CDR2 SYGVNS. The CDR3 is 13 amino acids. CDR3 in amino acids: CASVPTGRAEAFF. The CDR3 DNA reads as TGTGCCAGCGTTCCCACAGGGCGGGCTGAAGCTTTCTTT.

The V and J genes are TRBV10-3 and TRBJ1-6, with D possibly being TRBD1 (6 bases). CDR1 ENHRY and CDR2 SYGVKD come from the germline V gene. The CDR3 is made up of 17 amino acids. Trimming removed 0 bases at V and 5 bases at J, with 14 bases between. CDR3 sequence: CAISESGLDRNNSPLHF. CDR3 coding DNA: TGTGCCATCAGTGAGTCGGGATTGGACAGAAATAATTCACCCCTCCACTTT.

This chain links TRBV9 with TRBJ2-1; 8 bases match TRBD1. The CDR3 covers 19 residues. The trim removed 4 bases at V and 6 bases at J, leaving 21 bases unmatched. Germline loops: CDR1 SGDLS, CDR2 YYNGEE. In DNA, the CDR3 is TGTGCCAGCAGCTCCGGAGGGCTCGCCGTAACAGGGGGTCGCAATGAGCAGTTCTTC. Its translation is CASSSGGLAVTGGRNEQFF.

The rearrangement links TRBV5-1 to TRBJ1-2, with 8 bases aligning to TRBD1. The germline V gene encodes CDR1 SGHRS and CDR2 YFSETQ. The trim removed 0 bases at V and 6 bases at J, leaving 4 bases unmatched. CDR3 length: 14 residues. This chain's CDR3 is CASSLGDRFDGYTF. For the CDR3, the DNA is TGCGCCAGCAGCTTGGGGGACAGGTTTGATGGCTACACCTTC.

V and J are TRBV6-4 and TRBJ2-1; TRBD2 agrees at 8 bases. J was trimmed by 5 bases and V by 2 bases; bases with no gene match: 5. CDR3 length: 15 residues. Germline V gene sequence: CDR1 MRHNA, CDR2 SNTAGT. CDR3 DNA sequence: TGTGCCAGCAGTGACGAAGCGGGGGCCAACAATGAGCAGTTCTTC. Translation gives CASSDEAGANNEQFF.

The chain links TRBV28 to TRBJ1-1; TRBD1 matches 9 bases. Germline-derived CDR1 and CDR2 are MDHEN and SYDVKM. V trimming: 8 bases; J trimming: 2 bases; junction bases outside the gene matches: 6. The CDR3 has 14 residues. In nucleotides, the CDR3 is TGTGCCAGCCTGGGGGGACAGGGAAACACTGAAGCTTTCTTT. The encoded protein is CASLGGQGNTEAFF.

This chain joins TRBV7-6 and TRBJ2-1, with D perhaps TRBD1 (6 bases). The V gene lost 0 bases and the J gene lost 1 base, with 10 bases spanning the gap. The germline gives CDR1 SGHVS, CDR2 FNYEAQ. The CDR3 spans 16 residues. CDR3 nucleotide sequence: TGTGCCAGCAGCTTAGCGCAGGGGTGGTCCTACAATGAGCAGTTCTTC. Its protein is CASSLAQGWSYNEQFF.

The chain combines TRBV15 with TRBJ1-6; D is unresolved. Trimming pared 6 bases from V and 0 bases from J, leaving 9 bases between. This CDR3 is 15 amino acids long. From germline, CDR1 is LNHNV and CDR2 YYDKDF (reference sequence). The CDR3 bases are TGTGCCACCAGGGTGCGGGGCTCCTATAATTCACCCCTCCACTTT. It translates to CATRVRGSYNSPLHF.

This chain links TRBV27 with TRBJ1-3, with TRBD1 matching over 7 bases. Germline assignment: CDR1 MNHEY and CDR2 SMNVEV (reference sequence). This CDR3 spans 15 amino acids. Trimming took 4 bases from V and 4 from J; bases not matched to a gene: 7. For the CDR3, the DNA is TGTGCCAGCAGTTATGAGGGGGCGCCCGGAAACACCATATATTTT. Translated, it gives CASSYEGAPGNTIYF.

The chain links TRBV9 to TRBJ1-5; D unresolved. This CDR3 comprises 14 residues. Trimming took 0 bases from V and 6 from J, leaving 10 bases between them. CDR1 is SGDLS, CDR2 YYNGEE, per germline. The CDR3 spells CASSVGLGGQPQHF. In nucleotides, the CDR3 is TGTGCCAGCAGCGTAGGCTTAGGAGGTCAGCCCCAGCATTTT.

The chain joins TRBV2 to TRBJ1-5, with D hard to call. Germline V CDR1 and CDR2: SNHLY, FYNNEI. Trimming shortened V by 5 bases and J by 5 bases, and 22 bases separated the two germline ends. This CDR3 comprises 17 residues. The CDR3: CASSTPHGLSLHQPQHF. CDR3 in DNA: TGTGCCAGCAGTACCCCCCATGGACTAAGCCTCCATCAGCCCCAGCATTTT.

V and J are TRBV18 and TRBJ2-3, with a possible D match to TRBD1 (6 bases). V was pared by 4 bases and J by 0 bases, with 14 bases between. The germline V gene encodes CDR1 KGHSH and CDR2 LQKENI. The CDR3 totals 16 residues. The CDR3 here is CASSRFGQSSTDTQYF. CDR3 sequence (DNA): TGTGCCAGCTCACGTTTCGGACAGAGTAGCACAGATACGCAGTATTTT. The full variable domain, in which reference TRBV18 and TRBJ2-3 provide the parts outside the CDR3, is NAGVMQNPRHLVRRRGQEARLRCSPMKGHSHVYWYRQLPEEGLKFMVYLQKENIIDESGMPKERFSAEFPKEGPSILRIQQVVRGDSAAYFCASSRFGQSSTDTQYFGPGTRLTVL.

V gene TRBV19 combines with J gene TRBJ2-7; TRBD2 matches 11 bases. Germline V CDR1 and CDR2: LNHDA, SQIVND (reference sequence). V was pared by 5 bases and J by 2 bases, with 8 bases of the junction left unmatched. The CDR3 spans 16 residues. CDR3 amino acids: CASSLDSSGGTYEQYF. The CDR3 nucleotides read TGTGCCAGTAGTCTCGATTCTAGCGGGGGGACCTACGAGCAGTACTTC.

The J gene is TRBJ1-2, the V gene TRBV28; D gene ambiguous. The CDR3 runs 14 residues. Germline assignment: CDR1 MDHEN and CDR2 SYDVKM. Trimming removed 3 bases at V and 5 bases at J, with 13 bases between. For the CDR3, the DNA is TGTGCCAGCAGTTTTGGCAGACCGGGGTATGGCTACACCTTC. Protein sequence: CASSFGRPGYGYTF.

V gene TRBV6-5 combines with J gene TRBJ1-4; D gene unclear. Per germline, CDR1 MNHEY and CDR2 SVGAGI. V lost 6 bases and J lost 3, with 8 bases in between. This CDR3 is built from 13 residues. The CDR3, as DNA: TGTGCCAGCAGGCAGTCCCCTAATGAAAAACTGTTTTTT. Translated: CASRQSPNEKLFF.

CDR3 sequence: CASSLAQGTAVEQYF. CDR3 DNA sequence: TGTGCCAGCAGCTTAGCGCAGGGGACAGCGGTCGAGCAGTACTTC. The rearrangement uses TRBV7-6 and TRBJ2-7; 7 bases match TRBD1. Germline CDR1 is SGHVS and CDR2 is FNYEAQ. The V gene end was trimmed by 0 bases and the J gene end by 6 bases; junction bases not matched to a gene: 8. This CDR3 contains 15 residues.

This chain links TRBV25-1 with TRBJ2-3; 10 bases align to TRBD1. CDR3 size: 16 residues. Germline CDR1 reads MGHDK; CDR2 reads SYGVNS. The ends lost 1 base at V and 3 bases at J; junction bases unmatched: 4. CDR3: CASSEWRQGATDTQYF. CDR3 nucleotide sequence: TGTGCCAGCAGTGAATGGAGACAGGGGGCGACAGATACGCAGTATTTT.

The chain combines TRBV5-1 with TRBJ2-7; TRBD1 aligns across 12 bases. This CDR3 spans 14 amino acids. Per the germline V gene, CDR1 is SGHRS and CDR2 is YFSETQ. V lost 4 bases, J lost 5 bases, and 4 bases stayed unmatched. CDR3 in DNA: TGCGCCAGCAGCCGGGACAGGGGGCAAGACGAGCAGTACTTC. Its translation: CASSRDRGQDEQYF.

This chain joins TRBV28 and TRBJ2-3; 7 positions match TRBD2. Germline loops: CDR1 MDHEN, CDR2 SYDVKM. The V gene end was trimmed by 6 bases and the J gene end by 10 bases; junction bases not matched to a gene: 7. There are 12 residues in the CDR3. CDR3 DNA: TGTGCCAGCAGCTATACTAGCGTTGCGCAGTATTTT. Its protein is CASSYTSVAQYF.

The CDR3, as DNA: TGTGCCAGCAGCTTAAATCCGGGACAGGGTGGCACCGGGGAGCTGTTTTTT. Its translation is CASSLNPGQGGTGELFF. The rearrangement joins TRBV7-6 to TRBJ2-2; 9 positions agree with TRBD1. Trimming cost V 2 bases and J 4 bases; bases outside gene matches: 8. The CDR3 has 17 amino acids. CDR1 is SGHVS, CDR2 FNYEAQ, per germline.